This T cell receptor beta chain was profiled in a study of T cells in Graves' hyperthyroidism and ophthalmopathy. Amplification targeted TCR beta CDR3 regions from RNA transcripts. Primed by the HTBI set, a first-round RT-PCR was run on the TCR CDR3. MiXCR, applied by TCRdb to the multiplex PCR reads, yields one record per CDR3 protein. This sample has fewer than 600,000 distinct CDR3 sequences; around an eighth occur once, and the top ten carry around a sixth. Fresh peripheral blood, 7.5 to 10 ml, yielded the PBMCs. The germline V gene encodes CDR1 SGHTA and CDR2 FQGTGA. Trimming cost V 4 bases and J 10 bases, with 14 bases left between them. This CDR3 is 13 amino acids long. This clonotype was seen only a few times.

Material for sequencing was blood. The V gene is TRBV7-3, the J gene TRBJ2-1; D gene uncertain. This clonotype was obtained from a woman under 30 with Graves' hyperthyroidism. CDR3 in amino acids: CASSSRALREQFF. The CDR3 nucleotides read TGTGCCAGCAGCTCTCGGGCCCTTCGGGAGCAGTTCTTC.